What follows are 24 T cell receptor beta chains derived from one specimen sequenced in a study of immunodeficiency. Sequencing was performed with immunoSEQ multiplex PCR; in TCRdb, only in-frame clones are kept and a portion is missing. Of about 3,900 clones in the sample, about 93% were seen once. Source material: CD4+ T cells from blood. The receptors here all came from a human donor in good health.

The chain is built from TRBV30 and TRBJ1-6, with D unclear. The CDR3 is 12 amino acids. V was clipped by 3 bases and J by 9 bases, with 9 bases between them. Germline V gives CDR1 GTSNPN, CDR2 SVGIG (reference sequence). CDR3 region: CAWRTRSSPLHF. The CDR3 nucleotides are TGTGCCTGGAGGACCCGTAGTTCACCCCTCCACTTT.

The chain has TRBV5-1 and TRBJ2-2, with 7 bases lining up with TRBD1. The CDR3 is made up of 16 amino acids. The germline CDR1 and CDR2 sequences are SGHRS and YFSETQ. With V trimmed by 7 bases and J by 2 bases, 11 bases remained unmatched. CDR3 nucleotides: TGCGCCAGCTCCCCCAAGGGGGCGGTAAACACCGGGGAGCTGTTTTTT. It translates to CASSPKGAVNTGELFF.

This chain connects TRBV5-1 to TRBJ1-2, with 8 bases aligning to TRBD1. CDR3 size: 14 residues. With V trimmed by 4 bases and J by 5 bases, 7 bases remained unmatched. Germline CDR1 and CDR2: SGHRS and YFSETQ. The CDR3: CASSTGGLGYGYTF. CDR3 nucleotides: TGCGCCAGCAGCACAGGGGGACTGGGGTATGGCTACACCTTC. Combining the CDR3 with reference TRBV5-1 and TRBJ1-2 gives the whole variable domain KAGVTQTPRYLIKTRGQQVTLSCSPISGHRSVSWYQQTPGQGLQFLFEYFSETQRNKGNFPGRFSGRQFSNSRSEMNVSTLELGDSALYLCASSTGGLGYGYTFGSGTRLTVV.

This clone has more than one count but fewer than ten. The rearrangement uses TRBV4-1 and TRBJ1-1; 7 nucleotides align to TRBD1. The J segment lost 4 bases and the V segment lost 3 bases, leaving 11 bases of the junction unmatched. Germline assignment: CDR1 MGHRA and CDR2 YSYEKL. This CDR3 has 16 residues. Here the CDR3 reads CASSQDETGRGTEAFF. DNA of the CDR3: TGCGCCAGCAGCCAGGACGAGACAGGGAGAGGCACTGAAGCTTTCTTT.

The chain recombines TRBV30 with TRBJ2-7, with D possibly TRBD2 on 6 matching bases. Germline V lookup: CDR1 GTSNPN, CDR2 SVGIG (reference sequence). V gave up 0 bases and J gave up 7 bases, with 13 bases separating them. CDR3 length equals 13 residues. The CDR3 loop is CAWSVGGSLEQYF. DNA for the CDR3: TGTGCCTGGAGTGTTGGGGGGTCTCTGGAGCAGTACTTC. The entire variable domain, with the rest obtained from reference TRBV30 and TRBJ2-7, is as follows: SQTIHQWPATLVQPVGSPLSLECTVEGTSNPNLYWYRQAAGRGLQLLFYSVGIGQISSEVPQNLSASRPQDRQFILSSKKLLLSDSGFYLCAWSVGGSLEQYFGPGTRLTVT.

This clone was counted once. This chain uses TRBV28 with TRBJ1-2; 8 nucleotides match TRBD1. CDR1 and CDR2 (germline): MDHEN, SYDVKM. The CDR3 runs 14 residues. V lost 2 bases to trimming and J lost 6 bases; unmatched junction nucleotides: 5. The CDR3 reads CASSLTTGVDGYTF. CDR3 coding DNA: TGTGCCAGCAGTTTAACGACAGGGGTCGATGGCTACACCTTC.

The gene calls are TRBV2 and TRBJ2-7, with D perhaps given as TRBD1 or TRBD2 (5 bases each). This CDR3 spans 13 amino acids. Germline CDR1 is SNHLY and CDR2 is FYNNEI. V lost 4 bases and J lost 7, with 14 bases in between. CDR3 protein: CASSVGTTGEQYF. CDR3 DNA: TGTGCCAGCAGTGTGGGGACCACGGGTGAGCAGTACTTC.

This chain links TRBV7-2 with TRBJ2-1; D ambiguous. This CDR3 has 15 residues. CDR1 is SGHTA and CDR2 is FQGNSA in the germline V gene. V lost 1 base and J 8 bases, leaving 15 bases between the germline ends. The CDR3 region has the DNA TGTGCCAGCAGCTTAGAGCTAGTATTCGCCGATGAGCAGTTCTTC. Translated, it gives CASSLELVFADEQFF.

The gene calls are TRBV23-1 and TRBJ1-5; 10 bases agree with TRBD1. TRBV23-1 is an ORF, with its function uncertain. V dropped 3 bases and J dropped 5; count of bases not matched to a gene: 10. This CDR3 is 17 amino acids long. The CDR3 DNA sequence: TGCGCCAGCAGTCAGAAGAGACAGGGGGCTGGTCATCAGCCCCAGCATTTT. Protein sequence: CASSQKRQGAGHQPQHF.

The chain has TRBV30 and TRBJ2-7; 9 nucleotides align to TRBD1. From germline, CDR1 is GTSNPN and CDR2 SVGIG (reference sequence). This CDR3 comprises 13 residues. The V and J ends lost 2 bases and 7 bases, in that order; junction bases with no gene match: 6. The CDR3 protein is CAWSLNRGHEQYF. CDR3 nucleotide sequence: TGTGCCTGGAGTTTAAACAGGGGGCATGAGCAGTACTTC.

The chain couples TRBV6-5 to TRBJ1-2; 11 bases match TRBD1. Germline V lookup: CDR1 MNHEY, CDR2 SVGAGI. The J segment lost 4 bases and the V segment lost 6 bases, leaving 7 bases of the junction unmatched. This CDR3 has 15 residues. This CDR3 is CASSPRDRGAYGYTF. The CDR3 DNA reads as TGTGCCAGCAGCCCCCGGGACAGGGGGGCCTATGGCTACACCTTC.

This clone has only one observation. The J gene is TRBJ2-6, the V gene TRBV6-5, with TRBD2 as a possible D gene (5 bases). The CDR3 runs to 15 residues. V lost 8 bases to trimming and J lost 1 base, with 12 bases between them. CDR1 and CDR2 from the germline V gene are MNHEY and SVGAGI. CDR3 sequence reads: CASSRRGSGANVLTF. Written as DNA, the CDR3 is TGTGCCAGCTCCCGGAGAGGGTCTGGGGCCAACGTCCTGACTTTC.

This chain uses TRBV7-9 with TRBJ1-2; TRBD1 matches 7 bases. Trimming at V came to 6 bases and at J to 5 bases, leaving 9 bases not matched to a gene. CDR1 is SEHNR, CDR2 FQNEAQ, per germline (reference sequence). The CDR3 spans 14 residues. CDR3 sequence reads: CASRYGQEGYGYTF. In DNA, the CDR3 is TGTGCCAGCAGGTACGGACAGGAGGGGTATGGCTACACCTTC.

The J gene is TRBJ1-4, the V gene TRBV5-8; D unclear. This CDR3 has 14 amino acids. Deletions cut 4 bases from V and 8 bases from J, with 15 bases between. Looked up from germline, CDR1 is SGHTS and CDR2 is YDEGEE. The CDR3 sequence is CASSPRTLVEKLFF. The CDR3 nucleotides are TGTGCCAGCAGCCCCAGGACCCTCGTGGAAAAACTGTTTTTT.

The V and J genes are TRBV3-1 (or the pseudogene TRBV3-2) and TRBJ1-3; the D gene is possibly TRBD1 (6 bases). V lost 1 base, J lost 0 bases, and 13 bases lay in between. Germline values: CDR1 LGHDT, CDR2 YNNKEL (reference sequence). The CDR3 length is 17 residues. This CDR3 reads CASSQGGGTSSGNTIYF. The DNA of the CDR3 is TGTGCCAGCAGCCAAGGCGGGGGCACCTCCTCTGGAAACACCATATATTTT.

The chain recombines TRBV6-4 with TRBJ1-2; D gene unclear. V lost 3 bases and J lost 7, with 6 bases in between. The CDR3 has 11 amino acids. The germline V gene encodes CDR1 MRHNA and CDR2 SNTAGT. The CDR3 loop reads CASSEGGGYTF. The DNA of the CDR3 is TGTGCCAGCAGTGAGGGCGGTGGCTACACCTTC.

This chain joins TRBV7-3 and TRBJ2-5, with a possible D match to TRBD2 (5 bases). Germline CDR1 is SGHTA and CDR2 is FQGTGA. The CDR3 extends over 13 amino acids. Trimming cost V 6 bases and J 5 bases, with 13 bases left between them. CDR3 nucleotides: TGTGCCAGCAGTCCTCGGAGGATGGAGACCCAGTACTTC. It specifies CASSPRRMETQYF.

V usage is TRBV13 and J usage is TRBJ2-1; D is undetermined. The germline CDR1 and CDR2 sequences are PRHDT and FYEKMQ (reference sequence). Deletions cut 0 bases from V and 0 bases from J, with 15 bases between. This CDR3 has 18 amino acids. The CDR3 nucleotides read TGTGCCAGCAGCTTAGGAGGGTTAGTTATGGGCTCCTACAATGAGCAGTTCTTC. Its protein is CASSLGGLVMGSYNEQFF.

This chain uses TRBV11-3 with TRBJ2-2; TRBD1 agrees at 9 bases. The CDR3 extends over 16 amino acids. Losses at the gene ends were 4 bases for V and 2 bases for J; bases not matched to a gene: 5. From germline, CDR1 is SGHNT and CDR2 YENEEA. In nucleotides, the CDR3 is TGTGCCAGCAGCTCAGGACAGGGGTTAAACACCGGGGAGCTGTTTTTT. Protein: CASSSGQGLNTGELFF.

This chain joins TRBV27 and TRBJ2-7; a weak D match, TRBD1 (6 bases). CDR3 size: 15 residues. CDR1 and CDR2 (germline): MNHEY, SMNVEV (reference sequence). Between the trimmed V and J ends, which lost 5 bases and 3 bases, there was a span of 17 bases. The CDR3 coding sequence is TGTGCCAGCAGTCCGGTAGACAGGTCACGCTACGAGCAGTACTTC. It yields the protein CASSPVDRSRYEQYF.

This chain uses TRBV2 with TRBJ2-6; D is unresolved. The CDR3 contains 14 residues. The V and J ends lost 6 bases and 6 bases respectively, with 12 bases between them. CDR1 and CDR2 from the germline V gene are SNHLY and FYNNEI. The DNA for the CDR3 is TGTGCCAGCAGGTTGAGGCCAGAGGCCAACGTCCTGACTTTC. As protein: CASRLRPEANVLTF.

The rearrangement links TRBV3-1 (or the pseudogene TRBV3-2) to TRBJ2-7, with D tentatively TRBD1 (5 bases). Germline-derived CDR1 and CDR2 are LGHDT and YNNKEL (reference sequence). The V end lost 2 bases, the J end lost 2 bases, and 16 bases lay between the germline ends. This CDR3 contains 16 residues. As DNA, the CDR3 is TGTGCCAGCAGCCAAAGGGGAAATTTAAAGACCTACGAGCAGTACTTC. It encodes CASSQRGNLKTYEQYF.

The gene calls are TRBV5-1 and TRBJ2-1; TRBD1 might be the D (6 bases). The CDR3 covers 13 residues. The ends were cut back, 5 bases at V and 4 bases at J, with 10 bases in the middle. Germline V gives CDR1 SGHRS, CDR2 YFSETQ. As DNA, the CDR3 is TGCGCCAGCAGGGCTACAGGGTACAATGAGCAGTTCTTC. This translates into CASRATGYNEQFF.

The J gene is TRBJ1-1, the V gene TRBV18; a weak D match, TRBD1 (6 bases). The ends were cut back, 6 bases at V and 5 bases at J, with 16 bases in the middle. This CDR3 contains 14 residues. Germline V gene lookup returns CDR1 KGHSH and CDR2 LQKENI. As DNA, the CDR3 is TGTGCCAGCTCCCCAGGACAGCTGGAAACTGAAGCTTTCTTT. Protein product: CASSPGQLETEAFF.